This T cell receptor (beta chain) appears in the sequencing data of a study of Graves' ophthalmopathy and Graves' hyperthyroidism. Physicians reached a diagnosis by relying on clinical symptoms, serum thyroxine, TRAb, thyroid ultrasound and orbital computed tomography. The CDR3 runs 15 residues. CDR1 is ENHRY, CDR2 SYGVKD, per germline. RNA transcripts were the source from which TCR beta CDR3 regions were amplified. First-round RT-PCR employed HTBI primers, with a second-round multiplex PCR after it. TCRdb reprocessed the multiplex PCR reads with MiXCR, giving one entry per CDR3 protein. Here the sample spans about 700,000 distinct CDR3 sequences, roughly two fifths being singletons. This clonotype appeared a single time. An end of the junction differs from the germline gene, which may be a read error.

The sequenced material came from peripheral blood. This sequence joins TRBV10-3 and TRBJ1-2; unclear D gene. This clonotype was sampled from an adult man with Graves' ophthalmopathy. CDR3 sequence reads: CAIKDGTTPNYGYTF. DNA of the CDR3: TGTGCCATCAAGGACGGTACCACACCTAATTATGGCTACACCTTC.